This T cell receptor (beta chain) is from a study of T cell repertoires in cytomegalovirus infection (dated by TCRdb to between 2017 and 2020). With regard to the full study: The peptide stimulations were aimed at well-studied HLA-B-restricted epitopes as well as recently identified HLA-C-restricted CMV epitopes, whose presentation resists viral immunomodulation. The HLA type of each donor mattered for the analysis, because public TCR beta signatures pointed to carriage of CMV infection along with the matching HLA type. The study at large found these results: In the ex vivo response, HLA-C-restricted CMV-specific TCR beta clonotypes were dominant, and in two of eight donors the single most frequent clonotype came from this HLA-C-restricted group. Cumulative frequency of public TCR beta family members discriminated carriers of CMV infection plus the relevant HLA type in this cohort and an independent roughly 330-donor cohort.

V lost 3 bases and J lost 4 bases, and the count of bases not matched to a germline gene is 3. The germline V gene provides CDR1 SGHTA and CDR2 FQGNSA. Measured from the cysteine to the phenylalanine, the CDR3 is 14 residues long. Here the CDR3 DNA is all that survives: 42 bases in frame from base 1. Sequencing was performed on an Illumina HiSeq 1500. TCRdb passed the public sequencing reads through fastp at Q25 and MiXCR, retaining productive beta sequences. Each CDR3 protein appears once, grouped with its most common genes and DNA. This sample has under 200,000 distinct CDR3 sequences in its table, and less than 25% of those were observed once. The ten largest clones capture roughly 27% of the sample. This sample's treatment or condition label indicates: in vitro stimulation with specific CMV peptide epitopes to enrich CMV-specific T cells. This clonotype turned up a few times. Its antigen has not been determined. No clone much larger than this one lies a single base away; base qualities are absent.

The source material was CD8+ T cells from cultured PBMCs, sampled from culture after CMV antigen stimulation. The receptor chain draws on TRBV7-2 and TRBJ2-1; 7 bases in between match TRBD2. The source is a human donor in good health (CMV status not recorded). Some clones in this sample may be carry-over from other donors' samples. The CDR3 is CASSFELAYNEQFF. The sequence in DNA is TGTGCCAGCAGCTTTGAACTAGCGTACAATGAGCAGTTCTTC.